This T cell receptor (beta chain) was sequenced during a study of blood T cell repertoires in COVID-19. Study details: Nucleic acid was either cDNA or gDNA, and it came from T cells, B-cell-depleted T cells, or PBMCs.

Repertoires were generated with immunoSEQ multiplex PCR, while TCRdb's copy carries only in-frame clones and drops some. The table lists a few hundred thousand clones, 70% to 90% of them singletons. This clone was recorded a few times. This TCR was sampled from a man in his sixties who had recovered from COVID-19. The material sequenced was peripheral blood.

DNA for the CDR3: TGTGCCAGCAGAAGCGACAGGGGCGGACAGCCCCAGCATTTT. It is translated as CASRSDRGGQPQHF. The V gene is TRBV2, the J gene TRBJ1-5; 8 nucleotides match TRBD1. Losses at the gene ends were 6 bases for V and 7 bases for J; bases not matched to a gene: 8. The CDR3 consists of 14 residues. Germline CDR1 and CDR2: SNHLY and FYNNEI.